The sequence of this TCR beta chain was determined in a study of blood T cell repertoires in COVID-19. Across the whole study: The cDNA or gDNA used as material had been derived from T cells, B-cell-depleted T cells, or PBMCs.

TCRdb keeps only in-frame clones here, not all; method: immunoSEQ multiplex PCR. The data contain 280,000 or so clones, 83% of them singletons. The sequenced sample consisted of peripheral blood. The source is a woman aged 50 to 60 who had recovered from COVID-19.

CDR3 loop: CASSHLSPSPNNTQYF. The CDR3 nucleotides are TGTGCCAGCAGCCACCTGAGTCCGTCTCCGAATAATACGCAGTATTTT. J is TRBJ2-3 and V is TRBV7-6; D is unclear. Per germline, CDR1 SGHVS and CDR2 FNYEAQ. The CDR3 covers 16 residues. With 5 bases removed from V and 7 bases from J, the gap between germline ends came to 22 bases.